The 23 T cell receptor beta chains in this list originate from one sample, sequenced in a study of T cell responses to AZD1222 COVID-19 vaccine. TCRdb's copy holds only in-frame clones and misses some; the assay was immunoSEQ multiplex PCR. The top ten clones hold over 12% of a sample with roughly 140,000 clones, approximately 88% of them seen once. Source: peripheral blood, taken on day 0 of AZD1222 vaccination. Receptor source: an adult in good health.

J is TRBJ2-7 and V is TRBV5-1; no reliable D call. CDR1 is SGHRS and CDR2 is YFSETQ in the germline V gene. The germline V and J ends were trimmed by 2 bases and 7 bases, with 13 bases remaining between them. This CDR3 comprises 13 residues. The CDR3 region has the DNA TGCGCCAGCAGCTTTGAGGCTTGGCGGGAGCAGTACTTC. Protein: CASSFEAWREQYF.

This chain links TRBV7-2 with TRBJ2-7; 7 nucleotides match TRBD2. CDR1 SGHTA and CDR2 FQGNSA come from the germline V gene. V gave up 1 base and J gave up 0 bases; unmatched junction bases: 6. This CDR3 comprises 16 residues. The CDR3 spells CASSLGGGVVSYEQYF. The CDR3 DNA is TGTGCCAGCAGCTTAGGGGGAGGGGTGGTCTCCTACGAGCAGTACTTC.

This chain links TRBV19 with TRBJ1-6, with D possibly TRBD1 on 5 matching bases. V was trimmed by 3 bases and J by 3 bases, leaving 9 bases between them. This CDR3 has 15 residues. CDR1 is LNHDA, CDR2 SQIVND, per germline (reference sequence). The CDR3 nucleotides are TGTGCCAGTAGTATCTCCGGGGGCTATAATTCACCCCTCCACTTT. Amino acid sequence: CASSISGGYNSPLHF.

Only one count was recorded for this clone. The chain carries TRBV3-1 (or the pseudogene TRBV3-2) and TRBJ1-2; unclear D gene. V was cut by 0 bases and J by 8 bases, with 13 bases left in between. This CDR3 has 14 amino acids. The germline V gene has CDR1 LGHDT and CDR2 YNNKEL (reference sequence). The DNA of the CDR3 is TGTGCCAGCAGCCAAGATCTGAGGGTAAAGGGCTACACCTTC. This sequence encodes CASSQDLRVKGYTF.

The table lists this clone with a count of one. V is TRBV5-1 and J is TRBJ2-1; 16 bases fit TRBD2. J lost 9 bases, V lost 4 bases, and 7 bases had no gene match. The CDR3 spans 16 residues. Looked up from germline, CDR1 is SGHRS and CDR2 is YFSETQ. CDR3 coding DNA: TGCGCCAGCAGCCCCGGGACTAGCGGGGGGGCTGGTGAGCAGTTCTTC. Translation gives CASSPGTSGGAGEQFF.

The chain uses TRBV2 and TRBJ1-2; the D is unclear. The germline gives CDR1 SNHLY, CDR2 FYNNEI. Trimming stripped 6 bases from V and 6 bases from J, with 8 bases between. The CDR3 totals 11 residues. The CDR3 region is CASSKRDGYTF. The CDR3 nucleotides are TGTGCCAGCAGCAAGAGGGATGGCTACACCTTC.

The J gene is TRBJ1-5, the V gene TRBV10-3; D remains ambiguous. Germline CDR1 is ENHRY and CDR2 is SYGVKD. This CDR3 is built from 15 residues. The V and J ends lost 3 bases and 4 bases respectively, with 13 bases between them. CDR3 sequence: CAISEGIGENQPQHF. DNA for the CDR3: TGTGCCATCAGTGAAGGGATCGGGGAAAATCAGCCCCAGCATTTT.

The chain joins TRBV14 to TRBJ2-7; maybe TRBD1 (5 bases). The CDR3 spans 13 residues. Trimming stripped 4 bases from V and 3 bases from J, with 10 bases between. Germline V lookup: CDR1 SGHDN, CDR2 FVKESK. CDR3 bases: TGTGCCAGCAGCCCGACAGACTTCTACGAGCAGTACTTC. This codes for CASSPTDFYEQYF.

V is TRBV2 and J is TRBJ1-4; D is undetermined. The CDR3 consists of 12 residues. Germline CDR1 SNHLY, CDR2 FYNNEI. With 2 bases removed from V and 11 bases from J, the gap between germline ends came to 9 bases. Here the CDR3 reads CASSESASKLFF. The CDR3 DNA reads TGTGCCAGCAGTGAATCGGCCAGTAAACTGTTTTTT.

This clone came up a few times. The chain combines TRBV5-5 with TRBJ1-2; a weak D match, TRBD1 (5 bases). V was trimmed by 0 bases and J by 4 bases, leaving 7 bases between them. CDR1 and CDR2 from the germline V gene are SGHKS and YYEKEE (reference sequence). The CDR3 length is 13 residues. CDR3 DNA: TGTGCCAGCAGCTTGGGGGGGATCTATGGCTACACCTTC. It translates to CASSLGGIYGYTF.

The chain links TRBV24-1 to TRBJ1-1, with 10 nucleotides matching TRBD1. V was clipped by 3 bases and J by 4 bases; unmatched bases: 4. The CDR3 extends over 15 amino acids. Per the germline V gene, CDR1 is KGHDR and CDR2 is SFDVKD. CDR3 sequence (DNA): TGTGCCACCAGTGATACTCGGACAGGGGGCACTGAAGCTTTCTTT. Its protein is CATSDTRTGGTEAFF.

The V call is TRBV5-1, the J call TRBJ2-5, with 8 nucleotides matching TRBD2. Germline CDR1 and CDR2: SGHRS and YFSETQ. The CDR3 has 18 residues. Germline trimming cut 0 bases from V and 2 bases from J; bases unmatched to any gene: 12. Here the CDR3 reads CASSLARGSGGPQETQYF. The CDR3, as DNA: TGCGCCAGCAGCTTGGCGCGAGGAAGCGGGGGTCCTCAAGAGACCCAGTACTTC.

For the CDR3, the DNA is TGTGCCAGCAGCCCCCAGAGGGCTGGAAACACCATATATTTT. It yields the protein CASSPQRAGNTIYF. The gene calls are TRBV7-2 and TRBJ1-3; unclear D gene. V was clipped by 5 bases and J by 2 bases, with 10 bases between them. Looked up from germline, CDR1 is SGHTA and CDR2 is FQGNSA. The CDR3 totals 14 residues.

This clone has a handful of counts. The chain combines TRBV28 with TRBJ1-2; 10 nucleotides line up with TRBD1. From germline, CDR1 is MDHEN and CDR2 SYDVKM. The J segment lost 10 bases and the V segment lost 7 bases, leaving 9 bases of the junction unmatched. The CDR3 consists of 13 residues. The CDR3 nucleotides are TGTGCCAGCACCCGTGGGACAGGGGAGATCTACACCTTC. This translates into CASTRGTGEIYTF.

The chain is built from TRBV19 and TRBJ1-1, with D possibly being TRBD1 (6 bases). Germline values: CDR1 LNHDA, CDR2 SQIVND (reference sequence). V was shortened by 5 bases and J by 1 base, with 20 bases between the two germline ends. The CDR3 contains 17 residues. The CDR3 here is CASSPAGVIPGNTEAFF. DNA of the CDR3: TGTGCCAGTAGTCCGGCAGGGGTCATACCCGGGAACACTGAAGCTTTCTTT.

The chain carries TRBV19 and TRBJ2-7, with 7 bases fitting TRBD1. CDR1 LNHDA and CDR2 SQIVND come from the germline V gene (reference sequence). V gave up 2 bases and J gave up 4 bases; unmatched junction bases: 5. The CDR3 contains 14 residues. DNA for the CDR3: TGTGCCAGTAGTATAAGGGACAGACGATACGAGCAGTACTTC. This codes for CASSIRDRRYEQYF. Full variable domain (missing parts from reference TRBV19 and TRBJ2-7): DGGITQSPKYLFRKEGQNVTLSCEQNLNHDAMYWYRQDPGQGLRLIYYSQIVNDFQKGDIAEGYSVSREKKESFPLTVTSAQKNPTAFYLCASSIRDRRYEQYFGPGTRLTVT.

The gene calls are TRBV25-1 and TRBJ1-6, with 10 bases matching TRBD1. The V and J ends lost 8 bases and 5 bases, in that order; junction bases with no gene match: 9. Germline CDR1 and CDR2: MGHDK and SYGVNS. The CDR3 extends over 16 amino acids. CDR3 sequence reads: CASRKFGQGDNSPLHF. Written as DNA, the CDR3 is TGTGCCAGCCGGAAGTTCGGACAGGGGGATAATTCACCCCTCCACTTT.

The rearrangement joins TRBV11-2 to TRBJ1-4, with a possible D match to TRBD1 (5 bases). The CDR3 contains 14 residues. The ends were cut back, 3 bases at V and 5 bases at J, with 10 bases in the middle. From germline, CDR1 is SGHAT and CDR2 FQNNGV. This CDR3 is CASSFIGGNEKLFF. The CDR3 DNA sequence: TGTGCCAGCAGCTTTATTGGGGGGAATGAAAAACTGTTTTTT.

The J gene is TRBJ2-1, the V gene TRBV19, with D unresolved. CDR3 length: 13 amino acids. V dropped 7 bases and J dropped 8 bases, with 15 bases sitting between them. Germline V lookup: CDR1 LNHDA, CDR2 SQIVND (reference sequence). The CDR3 reads CASTGQVNYEQFF. CDR3 sequence (DNA): TGTGCCAGTACGGGTCAGGTAAACTATGAGCAGTTCTTC.

Of note for this clone: This CDR3 is also generated by other DNA sequences in the sample. The CDR3 sequence: CASSQEGGAGTPGQYF. In nucleotides, the CDR3 is TGCGCCAGCAGCCAAGAGGGGGGGGCGGGGACTCCTGGGCAGTACTTC. This chain connects TRBV4-1 to TRBJ2-7; D is perhaps TRBD2 (7 bases). The CDR3 has 16 residues. V was pared by 0 bases and J by 9 bases, with 21 bases between. CDR1 is MGHRA, CDR2 YSYEKL, per germline.

Regarding this clone: Other DNA sequences from this sample encode an identical CDR3 as well. The rearrangement joins TRBV19 to TRBJ1-1; no definite D call. The V and J ends lost 3 bases and 2 bases respectively, with 10 bases between them. This CDR3 comprises 14 residues. Germline values: CDR1 LNHDA, CDR2 SQIVND (reference sequence). The CDR3 region has the DNA TGTGCCAGTAGTATTGGGCAGCTAAACACTGAAGCTTTCTTT. Translation: CASSIGQLNTEAFF. Together with reference TRBV19 and TRBJ1-1, the CDR3 gives the full variable domain: DGGITQSPKYLFRKEGQNVTLSCEQNLNHDAMYWYRQDPGQGLRLIYYSQIVNDFQKGDIAEGYSVSREKKESFPLTVTSAQKNPTAFYLCASSIGQLNTEAFFGQGTRLTVV.

This chain links TRBV5-1 with TRBJ2-7; 16 bases fit TRBD2. In germline, CDR1 is SGHRS, CDR2 YFSETQ. V shed 3 bases and J 0 bases; nucleotides not matched to a gene: 3. The CDR3 sequence is 17 residues long. CDR3 region: CASSSGTSGGASYEQYF. CDR3 DNA: TGCGCCAGCAGCTCCGGGACTAGCGGGGGGGCCTCCTACGAGCAGTACTTC.

V usage is TRBV7-2 and J usage is TRBJ1-2; possible D gene TRBD1, 5 bases. In germline, CDR1 is SGHTA, CDR2 FQGNSA. The CDR3 consists of 18 residues. V lost 0 bases, J lost 4 bases, and 21 bases lay in between. CDR3 sequence reads: CASSLALSGLLNFYGYTF. As DNA, the CDR3 is TGTGCCAGCAGCTTAGCGTTGTCGGGACTCCTCAACTTCTATGGCTACACCTTC.